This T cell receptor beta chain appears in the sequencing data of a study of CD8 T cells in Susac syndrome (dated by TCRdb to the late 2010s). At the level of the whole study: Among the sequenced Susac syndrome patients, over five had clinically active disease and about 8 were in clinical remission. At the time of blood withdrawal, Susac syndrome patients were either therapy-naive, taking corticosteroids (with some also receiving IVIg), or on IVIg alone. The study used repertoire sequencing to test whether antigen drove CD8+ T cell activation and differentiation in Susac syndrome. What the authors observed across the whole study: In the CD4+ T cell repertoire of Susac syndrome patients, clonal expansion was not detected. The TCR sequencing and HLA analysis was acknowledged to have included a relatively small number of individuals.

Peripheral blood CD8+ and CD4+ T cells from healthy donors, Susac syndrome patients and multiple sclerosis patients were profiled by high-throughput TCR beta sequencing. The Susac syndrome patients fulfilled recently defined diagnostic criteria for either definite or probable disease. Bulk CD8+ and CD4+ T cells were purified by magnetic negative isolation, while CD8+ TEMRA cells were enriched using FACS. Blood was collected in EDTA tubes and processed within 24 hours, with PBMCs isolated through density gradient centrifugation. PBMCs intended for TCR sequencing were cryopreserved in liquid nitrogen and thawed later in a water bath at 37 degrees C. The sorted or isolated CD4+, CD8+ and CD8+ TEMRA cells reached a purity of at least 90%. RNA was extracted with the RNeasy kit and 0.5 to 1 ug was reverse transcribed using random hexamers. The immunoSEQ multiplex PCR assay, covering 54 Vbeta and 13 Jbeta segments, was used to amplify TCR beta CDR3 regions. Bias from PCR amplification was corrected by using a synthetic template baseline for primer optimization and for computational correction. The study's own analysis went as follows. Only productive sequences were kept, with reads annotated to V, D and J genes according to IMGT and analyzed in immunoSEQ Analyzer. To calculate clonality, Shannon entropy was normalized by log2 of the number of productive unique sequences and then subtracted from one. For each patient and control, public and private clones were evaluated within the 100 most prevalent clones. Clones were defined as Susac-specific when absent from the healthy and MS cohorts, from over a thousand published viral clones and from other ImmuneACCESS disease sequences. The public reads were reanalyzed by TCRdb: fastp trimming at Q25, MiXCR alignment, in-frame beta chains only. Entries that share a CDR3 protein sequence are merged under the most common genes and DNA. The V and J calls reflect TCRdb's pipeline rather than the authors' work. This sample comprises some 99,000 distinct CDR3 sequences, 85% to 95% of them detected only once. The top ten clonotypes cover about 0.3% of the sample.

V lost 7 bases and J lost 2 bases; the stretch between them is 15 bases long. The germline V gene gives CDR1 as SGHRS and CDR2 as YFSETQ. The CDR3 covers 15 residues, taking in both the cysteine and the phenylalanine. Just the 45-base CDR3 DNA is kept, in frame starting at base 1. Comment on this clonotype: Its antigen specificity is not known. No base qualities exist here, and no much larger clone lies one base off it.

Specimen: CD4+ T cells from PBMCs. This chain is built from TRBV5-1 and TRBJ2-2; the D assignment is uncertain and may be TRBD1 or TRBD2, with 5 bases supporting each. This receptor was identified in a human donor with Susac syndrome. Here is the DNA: TGCGCCAGCGAGGCCGGGACCCCAAACACCGGGGAGCTGTTTTTT. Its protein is CASEAGTPNTGELFF.